This TCR beta chain was found in a study of vaccination effects on CD4 cells after COVID-19. As for the study in general: BNT162b2 vaccine or mRNA-1273 vaccine was given to participants in two doses.

Only in-frame clones appear in the TCRdb table, and some are missing; sequencing was by immunoSEQ multiplex PCR. The sample gives about 79,000 clones, around 70% of which show up once; 1.5% to 2% is in the top ten. Antigen-specific CD4+ T cell clonotypes were called by their expansion after viral peptide-pool culture in ViraFEST. Subsequent to less than 13 days of culture, CD4+ T cells were isolated. Vaccine recipients, nucleocapsid antibody negative, had no prior SARS-CoV-2 infection. Wells containing two million PBMC each were cultured with approximately 9.2 IU/ml IL-2 and approximately 10 ug/ml peptides. CDR1 and CDR2 from the germline V gene are SGHTA and FQGTGA. The V segment lost 3 bases and the J segment 5 bases; nucleotides outside the gene matches: 7. The CDR3 loop spans 15 amino acids. This clone was recorded a few times. As yet, its antigen is unknown. Findings and limits, study-wide: Missing from the study were early post-infection timepoints, and its convalescent patients were few.

The clonotype comes from a human donor who received a COVID-19 vaccine. The material was CD4+ T cells from PBMCs cultured with HCoV-229E spike peptides, obtained before COVID-19 vaccination. The chain combines TRBV7-3 with TRBJ1-1, with 9 bases aligning to TRBD1. CDR3 in DNA: TGTGCCAGCAGCTTGGGGGACAGGGTTGGAACTGAAGCTTTCTTT. Residues: CASSLGDRVGTEAFF.